Listed here is a single T cell receptor beta chain. This sample is drawn from a study of blood T cell repertoires in COVID-19. For recovered donors of Cohort 3, there were two negative PCRs, clearance, or symptom resolution. The CDR3 spans 14 residues. From germline, CDR1 is SQVTM and CDR2 ANQGSEA. V was pared by 6 bases and J by 10 bases, with 10 bases of the junction left unmatched. Here immunoSEQ multiplex PCR was the method, and the copy in TCRdb shows in-frame clones only, minus some. The profile shows a few hundred thousand clones, around 85% of them singletons. The sequence was obtained from a man between 40 and 49 years old who had recovered from COVID-19. The material sequenced was PBMCs or T cells enriched from blood (not recorded which). The rearrangement links TRBV29-1 to TRBJ2-1, with TRBD2 matching 12 bases. The CDR3 nucleotides are TGCAGCGTCACAGGACTAGCGGGGACTAGGGAGCAGTTCTTC. Encoded protein: CSVTGLAGTREQFF.